This T cell receptor (beta chain) is drawn from a study of T cells in Graves' hyperthyroidism and ophthalmopathy. Study in general: Before any treatment, at initial diagnosis, peripheral blood was collected.

TCR beta CDR3 regions were amplified from RNA. TCR CDR3 underwent first-round RT-PCR with the HTBI primer set. TCRdb reprocessed the multiplex PCR reads via MiXCR and lists one record per CDR3 protein. This sample has hundreds of thousands of distinct CDR3 sequences; around 13% occur once, and the top ten carry around a tenth. This clonotype was found a few times. What it recognizes is unknown. Trimming removed 10 bases from V and 12 bases from J, with 17 bases in between. This CDR3 spans 11 amino acids. From germline, CDR1 is MNHEY and CDR2 SMNVEV (reference sequence). Whole-study findings and limits: The model made its ophthalmopathy prediction, and onset followed a median around 6.5 months later.

Absent ophthalmopathy progression within 18 months defined stable Graves' hyperthyroidism. The TCR originated in a woman between 18 and 29 years old with Graves' hyperthyroidism. Source material: blood. The rearrangement joins TRBV27 to TRBJ2-3; unclear D gene. The CDR3 bases are TGTGCCACATGGGCCGGGCCTACACAGTATTTT. This codes for CATWAGPTQYF.